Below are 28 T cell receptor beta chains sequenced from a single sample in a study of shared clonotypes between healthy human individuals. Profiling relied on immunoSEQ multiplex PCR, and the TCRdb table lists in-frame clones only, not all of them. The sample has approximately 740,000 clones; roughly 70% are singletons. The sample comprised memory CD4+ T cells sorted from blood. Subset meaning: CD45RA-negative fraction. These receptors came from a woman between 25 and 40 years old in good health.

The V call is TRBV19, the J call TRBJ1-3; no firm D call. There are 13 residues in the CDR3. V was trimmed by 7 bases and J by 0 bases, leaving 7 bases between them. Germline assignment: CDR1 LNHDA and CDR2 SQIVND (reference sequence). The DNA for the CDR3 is TGTGCCAGTAATCGGTTCTCTGGAAACACCATATATTTT. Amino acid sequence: CASNRFSGNTIYF.

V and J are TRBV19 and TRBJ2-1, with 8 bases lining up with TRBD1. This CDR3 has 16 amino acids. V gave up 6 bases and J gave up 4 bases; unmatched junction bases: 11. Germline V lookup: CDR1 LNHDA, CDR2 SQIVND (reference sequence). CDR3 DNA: TGTGCCAGTAGACCCCGGCAGGGGGCCCTTTACAATGAGCAGTTCTTC. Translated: CASRPRQGALYNEQFF.

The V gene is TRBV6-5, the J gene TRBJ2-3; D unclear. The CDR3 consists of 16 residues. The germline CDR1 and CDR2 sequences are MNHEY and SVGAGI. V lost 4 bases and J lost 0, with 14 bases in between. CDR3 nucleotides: TGTGCCAGCAGTTCCTTCCCGAGAACTAGCACAGATACGCAGTATTTT. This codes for CASSSFPRTSTDTQYF.

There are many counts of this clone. This CDR3 is CASSDWGNTEAFF. DNA of the CDR3: TGTGCCAGCAGTGATTGGGGTAACACTGAAGCTTTCTTT. This rearrangement joins TRBV6-1 to TRBJ1-1; no clear D gene. Germline CDR1 reads MNHNS; CDR2 reads SASEGT. Trimming took off 3 bases at V and 2 bases at J, with 7 bases between the two ends. This CDR3 has 13 residues.

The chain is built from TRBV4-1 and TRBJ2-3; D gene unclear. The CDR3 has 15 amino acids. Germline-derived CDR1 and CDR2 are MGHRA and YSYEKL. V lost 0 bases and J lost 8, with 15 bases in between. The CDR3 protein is CASSQDVGTGSTQYF. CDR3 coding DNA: TGCGCCAGCAGCCAAGATGTAGGTACGGGCAGTACGCAGTATTTT.

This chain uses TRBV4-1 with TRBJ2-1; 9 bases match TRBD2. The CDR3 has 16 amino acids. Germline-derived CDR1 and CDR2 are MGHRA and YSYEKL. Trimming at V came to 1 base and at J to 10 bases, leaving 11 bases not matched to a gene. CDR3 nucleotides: TGCGCCAGCAGCCAAGGCAGGGTAGCGGGAGTCGGGGAGCAGTTCTTC. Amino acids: CASSQGRVAGVGEQFF.

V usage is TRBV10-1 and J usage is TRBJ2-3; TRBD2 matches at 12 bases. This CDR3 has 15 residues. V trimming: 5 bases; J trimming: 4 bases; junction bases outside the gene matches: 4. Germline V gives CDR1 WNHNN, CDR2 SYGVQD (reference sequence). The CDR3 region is CASSTTSGSPDTQYF. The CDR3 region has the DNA TGCGCCAGCAGTACGACTAGCGGGAGCCCAGATACGCAGTATTTT.

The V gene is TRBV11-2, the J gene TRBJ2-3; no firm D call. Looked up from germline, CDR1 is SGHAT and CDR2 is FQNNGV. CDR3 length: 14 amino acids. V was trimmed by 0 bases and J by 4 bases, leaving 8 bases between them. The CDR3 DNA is TGTGCCAGCAGCTTAGATTTCGGGCCAGATACGCAGTATTTT. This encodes CASSLDFGPDTQYF.

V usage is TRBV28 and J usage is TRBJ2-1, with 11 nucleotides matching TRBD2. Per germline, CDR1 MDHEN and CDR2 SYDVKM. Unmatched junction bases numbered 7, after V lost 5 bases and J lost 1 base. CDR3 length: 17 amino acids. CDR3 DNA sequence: TGTGCCAGCAGTAGAAATAGCGGGAGGGGTTCCTACAATGAGCAGTTCTTC. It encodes CASSRNSGRGSYNEQFF.

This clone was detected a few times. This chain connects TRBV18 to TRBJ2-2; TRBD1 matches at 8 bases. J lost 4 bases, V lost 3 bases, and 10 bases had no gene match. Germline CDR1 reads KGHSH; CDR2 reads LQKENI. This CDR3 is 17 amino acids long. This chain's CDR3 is CASSPRQGAFGTGELFF. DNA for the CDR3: TGTGCCAGCTCACCGAGGCAGGGGGCATTTGGCACCGGGGAGCTGTTTTTT.

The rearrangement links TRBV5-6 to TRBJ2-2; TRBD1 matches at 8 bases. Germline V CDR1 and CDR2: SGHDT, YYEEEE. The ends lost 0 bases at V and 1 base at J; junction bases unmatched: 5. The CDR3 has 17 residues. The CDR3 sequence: CASSLATGTGNTGELFF. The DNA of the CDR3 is TGTGCCAGCAGCTTGGCCACCGGGACAGGGAACACCGGGGAGCTGTTTTTT.

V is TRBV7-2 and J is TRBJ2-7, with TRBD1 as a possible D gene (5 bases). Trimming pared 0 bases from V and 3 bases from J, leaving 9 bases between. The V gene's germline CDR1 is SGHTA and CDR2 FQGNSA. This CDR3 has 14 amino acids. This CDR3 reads CASSLAGQFYEQYF. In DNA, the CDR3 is TGTGCCAGCAGCTTAGCGGGGCAGTTCTACGAGCAGTACTTC.

The CDR3 sequence: CASSRQNNQPQHF. In DNA, the CDR3 is TGTGCCAGCAGCCGACAGAACAATCAGCCCCAGCATTTT. This sequence joins TRBV5-6 and TRBJ1-5; D may be TRBD1 (5 bases). CDR1 is SGHDT, CDR2 YYEEEE, per germline. The CDR3 runs to 13 residues. Trimming cost V 4 bases and J 3 bases, with 8 bases left between them.

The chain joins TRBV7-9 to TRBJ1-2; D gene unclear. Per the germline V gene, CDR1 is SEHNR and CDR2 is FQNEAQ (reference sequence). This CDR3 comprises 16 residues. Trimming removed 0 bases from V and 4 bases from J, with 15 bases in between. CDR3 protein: CASSLALGQIGYGYTF. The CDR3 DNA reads TGTGCCAGCAGCTTAGCGCTTGGGCAGATCGGCTATGGCTACACCTTC.

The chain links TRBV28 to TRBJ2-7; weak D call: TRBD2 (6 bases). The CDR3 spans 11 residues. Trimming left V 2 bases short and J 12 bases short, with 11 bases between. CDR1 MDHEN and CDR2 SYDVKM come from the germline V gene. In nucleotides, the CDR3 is TGTGCCAGCAGTTTAGGAGGGAAGTCGTACTTC. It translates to CASSLGGKSYF.

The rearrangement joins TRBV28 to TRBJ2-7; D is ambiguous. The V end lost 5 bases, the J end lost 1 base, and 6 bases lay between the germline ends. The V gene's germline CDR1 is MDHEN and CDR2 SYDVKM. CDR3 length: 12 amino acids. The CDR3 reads CASSTSSYEQYF. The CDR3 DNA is TGTGCCAGCAGTACATCTTCCTACGAGCAGTACTTC.

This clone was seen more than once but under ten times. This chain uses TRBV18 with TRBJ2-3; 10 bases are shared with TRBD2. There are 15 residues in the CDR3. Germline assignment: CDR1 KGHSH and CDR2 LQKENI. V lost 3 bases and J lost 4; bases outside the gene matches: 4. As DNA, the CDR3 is TGTGCCAGCTCACCCCGGACTAGCGGCTCAGATACGCAGTATTTT. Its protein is CASSPRTSGSDTQYF.

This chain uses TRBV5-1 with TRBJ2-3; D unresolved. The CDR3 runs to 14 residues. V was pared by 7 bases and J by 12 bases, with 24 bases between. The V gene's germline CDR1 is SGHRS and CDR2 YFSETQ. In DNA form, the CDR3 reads TGCGCCAGCCGAACAGAACCACAGATTGCTGCCCAGTATTTT. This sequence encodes CASRTEPQIAAQYF.

The CDR3 DNA sequence: TGTGCCAGCAGCTTAGGTCGCTACAATGAGCAGTTCTTC. Residues: CASSLGRYNEQFF. V is TRBV7-7 and J is TRBJ2-1; D remains unclear. Germline V gene lookup returns CDR1 SSHAT and CDR2 FNYEAQ (reference sequence). V was shortened by 1 base and J by 3 bases, with 4 bases between the two germline ends. There are 13 residues in the CDR3.

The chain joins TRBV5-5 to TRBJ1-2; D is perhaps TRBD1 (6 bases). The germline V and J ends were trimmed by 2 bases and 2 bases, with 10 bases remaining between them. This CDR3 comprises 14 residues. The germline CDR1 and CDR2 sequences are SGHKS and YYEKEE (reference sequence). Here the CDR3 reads CASSFLGGNYGYTF. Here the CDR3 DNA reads TGTGCCAGCAGCTTTTTGGGGGGCAACTATGGCTACACCTTC. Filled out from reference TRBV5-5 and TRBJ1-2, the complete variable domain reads DAGVTQSPTHLIKTRGQQVTLRCSPISGHKSVSWYQQVLGQGPQFIFQYYEKEERGRGNFPDRFSARQFPNYSSELNVNALLLGDSALYLCASSFLGGNYGYTFGSGTRLTVV.

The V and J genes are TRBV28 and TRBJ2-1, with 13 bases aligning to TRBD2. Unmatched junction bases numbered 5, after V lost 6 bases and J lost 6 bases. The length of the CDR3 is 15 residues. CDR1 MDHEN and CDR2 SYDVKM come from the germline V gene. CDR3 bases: TGTGCCAGCAGCCCGGGACTAGCGGGACCCAATGAGCAGTTCTTC. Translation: CASSPGLAGPNEQFF.

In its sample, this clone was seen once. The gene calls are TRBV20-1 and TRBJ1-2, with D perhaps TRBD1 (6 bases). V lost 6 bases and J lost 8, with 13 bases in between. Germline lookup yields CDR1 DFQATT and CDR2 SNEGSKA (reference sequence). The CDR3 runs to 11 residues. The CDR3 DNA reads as TGCAGTGCCCCCCACGGGGGCGGCTACACCTTC. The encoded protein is CSAPHGGGYTF.

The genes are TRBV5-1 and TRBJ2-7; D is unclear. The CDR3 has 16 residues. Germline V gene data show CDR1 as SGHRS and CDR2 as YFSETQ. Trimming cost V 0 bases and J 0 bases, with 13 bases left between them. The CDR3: CASSLDRQTYSYEQYF. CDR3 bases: TGCGCCAGCAGCTTGGATCGGCAGACTTACTCCTACGAGCAGTACTTC.

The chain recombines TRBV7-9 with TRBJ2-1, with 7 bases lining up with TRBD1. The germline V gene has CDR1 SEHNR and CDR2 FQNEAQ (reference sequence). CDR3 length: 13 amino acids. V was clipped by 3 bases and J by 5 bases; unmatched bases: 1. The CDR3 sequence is CASSFDRDNEQFF. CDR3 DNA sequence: TGTGCCAGCAGCTTCGACAGGGACAATGAGCAGTTCTTC.

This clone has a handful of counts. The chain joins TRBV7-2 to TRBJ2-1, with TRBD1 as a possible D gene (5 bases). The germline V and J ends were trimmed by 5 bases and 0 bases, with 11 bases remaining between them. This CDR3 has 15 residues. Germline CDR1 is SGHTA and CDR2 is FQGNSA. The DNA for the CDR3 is TGTGCCAGCAGCCGACAGTTAAGCTCCTACAATGAGCAGTTCTTC. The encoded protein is CASSRQLSSYNEQFF. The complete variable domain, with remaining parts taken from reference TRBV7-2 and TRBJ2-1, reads GAGVSQSPSNKVTEKGKDVELRCDPISGHTALYWYRQSLGQGLEFLIYFQGNSAPDKSGLPSDRFSAERTGGSVSTLTIQRTQQEDSAVYLCASSRQLSSYNEQFFGPGTRLTVL.

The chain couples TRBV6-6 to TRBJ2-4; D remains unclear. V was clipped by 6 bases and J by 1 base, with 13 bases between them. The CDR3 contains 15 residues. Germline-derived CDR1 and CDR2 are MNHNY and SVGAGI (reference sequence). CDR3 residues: CASRALSGAKNIQYF. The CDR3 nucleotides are TGTGCCAGCAGAGCTTTATCCGGGGCCAAAAACATTCAGTACTTC.

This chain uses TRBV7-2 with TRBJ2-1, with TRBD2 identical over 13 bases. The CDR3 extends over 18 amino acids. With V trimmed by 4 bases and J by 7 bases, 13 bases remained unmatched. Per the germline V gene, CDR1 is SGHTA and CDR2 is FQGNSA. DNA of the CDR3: TGTGCCAGCAGCTCACGTCCCGGGACTAGCGGGACGAGAAATGAGCAGTTCTTC. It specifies CASSSRPGTSGTRNEQFF.

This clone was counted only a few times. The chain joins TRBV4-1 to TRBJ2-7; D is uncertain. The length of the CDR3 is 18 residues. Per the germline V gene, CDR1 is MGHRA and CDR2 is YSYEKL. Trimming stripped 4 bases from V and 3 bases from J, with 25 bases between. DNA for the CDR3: TGCGCCAGCAGCCCAGGTCCGTCCAAGGCATGGAGTCACTACGAGCAGTACTTC. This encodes CASSPGPSKAWSHYEQYF.